This is a list of T cell receptor beta chains from one sample in a study of response to subunit inactivated influenza vaccine. Via MiXCR, TCRdb re-called the RT-PCR reads, giving one row per CDR3 protein. The sample records hundreds of thousands of distinct CDR3 sequences, roughly 13% being singletons. The sequencing used PBMCs from blood, collected 14 to 15 days before vaccination. These receptors all come from a man in his forties or fifties who received an inactivated influenza vaccine. Each CDR3 is given with its conserved first and last residue. The order of the fields is clone size, V gene, J gene, D gene, CDR3 protein, CDR3 DNA. A D gene is named only where the DNA matches it firmly. Size is omitted from some rows. Given values are once, few, many or a class for expanded clones.

clone size: -; V gene: TRBV20-1; J gene: TRBJ1-1; D gene: -; CDR3 protein: CSASRGPLMNTEAFF; CDR3 DNA: TGCAGTGCTAGCAGGGGACCTCTCATGAACACTGAAGCTTTCTTT
clone size: few; V gene: TRBV29-1; J gene: TRBJ2-1; D gene: -; CDR3 protein: CSVELRLSSYNEQFF; CDR3 DNA: TGCAGCGTTGAACTGCGATTGAGCTCCTACAATGAGCAGTTCTTC
clone size: many; V gene: TRBV7-9; J gene: TRBJ1-4; D gene: -; CDR3 protein: CASGAGDEKLFF; CDR3 DNA: TGTGCCAGCGGGGCGGGGGATGAAAAACTGTTTTTT
clone size: few; V gene: TRBV7-9; J gene: TRBJ1-1; D gene: -; CDR3 protein: CARSRLDTEAFF; CDR3 DNA: TGTGCCCGTTCTAGGCTTGACACTGAAGCTTTCTTT
clone size: few; V gene: TRBV4-2; J gene: TRBJ2-7; D gene: TRBD1; CDR3 protein: CASSRSAGTGAGEQYF; CDR3 DNA: TGTGCCAGCAGCCGATCAGCCGGGACAGGGGCCGGCGAGCAGTACTTC
clone size: -; V gene: TRBV6-5; J gene: TRBJ2-5; D gene: -; CDR3 protein: CASSYSKGVIETQYF; CDR3 DNA: TGTGCCAGCAGTTACTCGAAGGGGGTGATAGAGACCCAGTACTTC
clone size: -; V gene: TRBV7-9; J gene: TRBJ2-7; D gene: TRBD2; CDR3 protein: CASSLAMVLAGAYEQYF; CDR3 DNA: TGTGCCAGCAGCTTAGCGATGGTACTAGCGGGAGCCTACGAGCAGTACTTC
clone size: few; V gene: TRBV25-1; J gene: TRBJ2-7; D gene: -; CDR3 protein: CASSDAPSSYEQYF; CDR3 DNA: TGTGCCAGCAGTGATGCACCAAGCTCCTACGAGCAGTACTTC
clone size: -; V gene: TRBV5-1; J gene: TRBJ2-5; D gene: -; CDR3 protein: CASSLLGRDQETQHF; CDR3 DNA: TGCGCCAGCAGCTTGCTTGGGCGGGACCAAGAGACCCAGCACTTC
clone size: few; V gene: TRBV2; J gene: TRBJ2-5; D gene: -; CDR3 protein: CASTAGETQYF; CDR3 DNA: TGTGCCAGTACAGCTGGAGAGACCCAGTACTTC
clone size: -; V gene: TRBV29-1; J gene: TRBJ2-1; D gene: TRBD2; CDR3 protein: CSASLAGGNEQFF; CDR3 DNA: TGCAGCGCTAGTCTAGCGGGGGGTAATGAGCAGTTCTTC
clone size: -; V gene: TRBV20-1; J gene: TRBJ2-7; D gene: -; CDR3 protein: CSARDFRGYEQYF; CDR3 DNA: TGCAGTGCTAGAGACTTTAGAGGGTACGAGCAGTACTTC
clone size: -; V gene: TRBV20-1; J gene: TRBJ2-7; D gene: -; CDR3 protein: CSARAGRGGFQQYF; CDR3 DNA: TGCAGTGCTCGCGCCGGTCGAGGGGGTTTCCAGCAGTACTTC
clone size: many; V gene: TRBV4-1; J gene: TRBJ1-2; D gene: -; CDR3 protein: CASSLTGLLGYTF; CDR3 DNA: TGCGCCAGCAGCCTAACAGGGTTATTAGGCTACACCTTC
clone size: few; V gene: TRBV20-1; J gene: TRBJ2-5; D gene: TRBD2; CDR3 protein: CSASPGLVGTQYF; CDR3 DNA: TGCAGTGCAAGCCCGGGACTAGTAGGGACCCAGTACTTC
clone size: -; V gene: TRBV7-2; J gene: TRBJ2-3; D gene: TRBD2; CDR3 protein: CASRSPGTSGNTQYF; CDR3 DNA: TGTGCCAGCAGAAGCCCAGGGACTAGCGGGAATACGCAGTATTTT
clone size: -; V gene: TRBV15; J gene: TRBJ1-5; D gene: -; CDR3 protein: CATSRDFGINQPQHF; CDR3 DNA: TGTGCCACCAGCAGAGATTTTGGGATCAATCAGCCCCAGCATTTT
clone size: many; V gene: TRBV24-1; J gene: TRBJ2-1; D gene: -; CDR3 protein: CATSDSGAGYEQFF; CDR3 DNA: TGTGCCACCAGTGATTCCGGAGCTGGGTATGAGCAGTTCTTC
clone size: many; V gene: TRBV5-6; J gene: TRBJ2-3; D gene: TRBD1; CDR3 protein: CASGKTGGEDTQYF; CDR3 DNA: TGTGCCAGTGGAAAGACAGGGGGCGAAGATACGCAGTATTTT
clone size: -; V gene: TRBV20-1; J gene: TRBJ1-1; D gene: TRBD1; CDR3 protein: CSALPGQGYMNTEAFF; CDR3 DNA: TGCAGTGCTCTACCGGGACAGGGTTATATGAACACTGAAGCTTTCTTT
clone size: -; V gene: TRBV20-1; J gene: TRBJ2-7; D gene: -; CDR3 protein: CSAFRGAGSRYEQYF; CDR3 DNA: TGCAGTGCTTTCAGGGGGGCGGGAAGCCGCTACGAGCAGTACTTC
clone size: many; V gene: TRBV12-3/TRBV12-4; J gene: TRBJ2-2; D gene: -; CDR3 protein: CASSLALGVGELFF; CDR3 DNA: TGTGCCAGCAGTTTAGCTCTAGGAGTCGGGGAGCTGTTTTTT
clone size: -; V gene: TRBV7-8; J gene: TRBJ2-1; D gene: TRBD2; CDR3 protein: CASSTLAGGLAYNEQFF; CDR3 DNA: TGTGCCAGCAGCACACTAGCGGGAGGTTTGGCCTACAATGAGCAGTTCTTC
clone size: many; V gene: TRBV5-1; J gene: TRBJ2-7; D gene: -; CDR3 protein: CASSYDLNEQYF; CDR3 DNA: TGCGCCAGCAGCTACGACTTGAACGAGCAGTACTTC
clone size: few; V gene: TRBV12-3/TRBV12-4; J gene: TRBJ2-7; D gene: -; CDR3 protein: CASSIAGKTYEQYF; CDR3 DNA: TGTGCCAGCAGTATCGCCGGGAAGACCTACGAGCAGTACTTC
clone size: many; V gene: TRBV7-7; J gene: TRBJ1-4; D gene: -; CDR3 protein: CASSFHLEKLFF; CDR3 DNA: TGTGCTAGCAGCTTCCATCTTGAAAAACTGTTTTTT
clone size: few; V gene: TRBV20-1; J gene: TRBJ1-5; D gene: -; CDR3 protein: CSARVGGFSNQPQHF; CDR3 DNA: TGCAGTGCTAGAGTAGGGGGTTTCAGCAATCAGCCCCAGCATTTT
clone size: many; V gene: TRBV4-3; J gene: TRBJ1-3; D gene: -; CDR3 protein: CASSQSGTSGNTIYF; CDR3 DNA: TGCGCCAGCAGCCAATCCGGGACCTCTGGAAACACCATATATTTT
clone size: many; V gene: TRBV20-1; J gene: TRBJ2-2; D gene: -; CDR3 protein: CSARSWDAGELFF; CDR3 DNA: TGCAGTGCCCGCTCGTGGGACGCCGGGGAGCTGTTTTTT
clone size: -; V gene: TRBV12-3/TRBV12-4; J gene: TRBJ2-7; D gene: -; CDR3 protein: CASSFNRLEQYF; CDR3 DNA: TGTGCCAGCAGTTTCAACAGGTTAGAGCAGTACTTC
clone size: -; V gene: TRBV7-2; J gene: TRBJ2-3; D gene: -; CDR3 protein: CASSLRPTSTDTQYF; CDR3 DNA: TGTGCCAGCAGCTTAAGGCCTACTAGCACAGATACGCAGTATTTT
clone size: -; V gene: TRBV6-2/TRBV6-3; J gene: TRBJ2-7; D gene: TRBD2; CDR3 protein: CASSYHSRRGSYEQYF; CDR3 DNA: TGTGCCAGCAGTTACCACTCCCGTCGCGGGAGTTACGAGCAGTACTTC
clone size: many; V gene: TRBV27; J gene: TRBJ1-6; D gene: -; CDR3 protein: CASSNGNSPLHF; CDR3 DNA: TGTGCCAGCAGTAATGGGAATTCACCCCTCCACTTT
clone size: few; V gene: TRBV28; J gene: TRBJ2-1; D gene: -; CDR3 protein: CASLDPGNEQFF; CDR3 DNA: TGTGCCAGCCTCGATCCCGGGAACGAGCAGTTCTTC
clone size: few; V gene: TRBV20-1; J gene: TRBJ2-2; D gene: TRBD2; CDR3 protein: CSARNRRGGFGELFF; CDR3 DNA: TGCAGTGCTAGAAATCGCCGCGGGGGGTTCGGGGAGCTGTTTTTT
clone size: -; V gene: TRBV5-6; J gene: TRBJ2-7; D gene: -; CDR3 protein: CASSLPGLTGSYEQYF; CDR3 DNA: TGTGCCAGCAGCTTGCCGGGGTTGACGGGTTCCTACGAGCAGTACTTC
clone size: -; V gene: TRBV30; J gene: TRBJ2-2; D gene: -; CDR3 protein: CAWSSLRTARATGELFF; CDR3 DNA: TGTGCCTGGAGTTCCCTCCGGACAGCGAGAGCCACCGGGGAGCTGTTTTTT